Listed below are T cell receptor beta chains from one sample, sequenced in a study of long-term antiretroviral therapy in people with HIV. This table comes from immunoSEQ multiplex PCR, and its TCRdb copy is limited to in-frame clones, with some not included. The data hold about 25,000 clones, with 80% to 90% observed a single time. Source: unsorted PBMCs, taken 1.2 years after starting antiretroviral therapy. The receptors come from a man aged 50 or older with HIV. CDR3s include the opening cysteine and the closing phenylalanine or tryptophan. The D gene is left open where the match is weak. Where a row states a size, it is once, few, many or the class of an expanded clone; other rows omit it.

abundance | j_gene | v_gene | d_gene | CDR3nt | CDR3aa
NA | TRBJ1-3 | TRBV2 | NA | TGTGCCAGCAGTGAAGAAGTTAAAAACACCATATATTTT | CASSEEVKNTIYF
NA | TRBJ1-1 | TRBV6-5 | TRBD1 | TGTGCCAGCAGTTACTCGTCACAGGGGGCGCGGGGAGCTTTCTTT | CASSYSSQGARGAFF
few | TRBJ1-2 | TRBV27 | NA | TGTGCCAGCAGGGGATCTATTTGGGGGCACTATGGCTACACCTTC | CASRGSIWGHYGYTF
few | TRBJ1-4 | TRBV4-2 | TRBD1 | TGTGCCAGCACCCGGACAGGGGAAAATGAAAAACTGTTTTTT | CASTRTGENEKLFF
NA | TRBJ2-5 | TRBV7-2 | TRBD2 | TGTGCCAGCAGCCGGACTAGCGGGGCCTCAGGGACCCAGTACTTC | CASSRTSGASGTQYF
NA | TRBJ2-1 | TRBV7-6 | TRBD2 | TGTGCCAGCAGCTTCAGCGGGGGGGGCAATGAGCAGTTCTTC | CASSFSGGGNEQFF
NA | TRBJ1-3 | TRBV7-7 | NA | TGTGCTAGCAGCCCGGGGGGGGCGTTCGGAAACACCATATATTTT | CASSPGGAFGNTIYF
NA | TRBJ2-1 | TRBV28 | NA | TGTGCCAGCAGCCACCTCGGGGGCAATGAGCAGTTCTTC | CASSHLGGNEQFF
NA | TRBJ1-6 | TRBV29-1 | TRBD1 | TGCAGCGTTGAAAGGACAGGGGGGCGAAACTCACCCCTCCACTTT | CSVERTGGRNSPLHF
NA | TRBJ1-2 | TRBV4-3 | TRBD1 | TGCGCCAGCAGCCGTAACAGGGGGGTCGCTGGCTACACCTTC | CASSRNRGVAGYTF
NA | TRBJ2-7 | TRBV5-1 | NA | TGCGCCAGCAGCTTGGTTGCAGGGAGCTACGAGCAGTACTTC | CASSLVAGSYEQYF
NA | TRBJ1-2 | TRBV9 | TRBD1 | TGTGCCAGCAGCGTAGGACAGGGGGCCAGCTATGGCTACACCTTC | CASSVGQGASYGYTF
NA | TRBJ1-1 | TRBV9 | NA | TGTGCCAGCAGCGCTGGGTCAAACACTGAAGCTTTCTTT | CASSAGSNTEAFF
few | TRBJ2-2 | TRBV29-1 | TRBD2 | TGCAGCGTTGAGGGGGGGTGGACCGGGGAGCTGTTTTTT | CSVEGGWTGELFF
NA | TRBJ2-2 | TRBV27 | NA | TGTGCCAGCAGTTTAAGGGGGGATGCCGGGGAGCTGTTTTTT | CASSLRGDAGELFF
once | TRBJ1-5 | TRBV7-9 | NA | TGTGCCAGCAGCTGGAGCAATCAGCCCCAGCATTTT | CASSWSNQPQHF
NA | TRBJ1-4 | TRBV11-1 | NA | TGTGCCAGCAGCCCCGGCTGGGGGTCAACTAATGAAAAACTGTTTTTT | CASSPGWGSTNEKLFF
NA | TRBJ2-7 | TRBV5-1 | TRBD1 | TGCGCCAGCACTGCTCACAGGGGGAACTACGAGCAGTACTTC | CASTAHRGNYEQYF
few | TRBJ2-7 | TRBV28 | TRBD1 | TGTGCCAGCAGTTTTAGGTGGGACAGAGCCTACGAGCAGTACTTC | CASSFRWDRAYEQYF